A single sample gave rise to the 22 T cell receptor beta chains below, sequenced in a study of vaccination and CD4 T cells after COVID-19. Sequencing of the DNA from cultured CD4+ T cells was carried out with the Oncomine TCR Beta short-read assay. MiXCR, applied by TCRdb to the PCR reads, yields one record per CDR3 protein. The data hold about 15,000 distinct CDR3 sequences, with 60% to 75% observed a single time. For these receptors, no antigen is known. The treatment here: roughly ten-day PBMC culture with coronavirus spike peptide pools or control peptides (ViraFEST assay). Material for sequencing was CD4+ T cells from blood, cultured in vitro. The source of these receptors is a human donor who had recovered from COVID-19.

The chain links TRBV6-5 to TRBJ1-2; the match to TRBD1 covers 8 bases. The V segment lost 0 bases and the J segment 8 bases; nucleotides outside the gene matches: 2. The CDR3 is made up of 13 amino acids. Germline values: CDR1 MNHEY, CDR2 SVGAGI. Here the CDR3 DNA reads TGTGCCAGCAGTTACTCCGGACAGGGAGGCTACACCTTC. This gives the protein CASSYSGQGGYTF.

The CDR3 DNA sequence: TGTGCCAGCAGCTTCCGCCGACGGGAGAACACCGGGGAGCTGTTTTTT. Translated: CASSFRRRENTGELFF. The chain joins TRBV7-9 to TRBJ2-2; maybe TRBD2 (5 bases). This CDR3 spans 16 amino acids. The V gene lost 3 bases and the J gene lost 1 base, with 12 bases spanning the gap. Germline V gene data show CDR1 as SEHNR and CDR2 as FQNEAQ (reference sequence).

Written as DNA, the CDR3 is TGCGCCAGCAGTGAGTGGACTAGCGGCACAGATACGCAGTATTTT. Its translation: CASSEWTSGTDTQYF. The V gene is TRBV10-1, the J gene TRBJ2-3; 9 bases agree with TRBD2. This CDR3 contains 15 residues. The V and J ends lost 1 base and 1 base, in that order; junction bases with no gene match: 0. Per germline, CDR1 WNHNN and CDR2 SYGVQD (reference sequence).

The chain has TRBV19 and TRBJ1-5; 7 positions match TRBD1. The CDR3 sequence is 13 residues long. The ends lost 10 bases at V and 6 bases at J; junction bases unmatched: 9. Per germline, CDR1 LNHDA and CDR2 SQIVND (reference sequence). The CDR3 loop reads CATADRAGQPQHF. The CDR3 region has the DNA TGTGCCACCGCCGACAGGGCCGGTCAGCCCCAGCATTTT.

The gene calls are TRBV6-1 and TRBJ2-7; 7 nucleotides align to TRBD1. Germline loops: CDR1 MNHNS, CDR2 SASEGT. J was trimmed by 1 base and V by 6 bases; bases with no gene match: 6. The CDR3 sequence is 14 residues long. The CDR3 coding sequence is TGTGCCAGCAGATCAGACAGGGTATCCTACGAGCAGTACTTC. Protein: CASRSDRVSYEQYF.

V usage is TRBV28 and J usage is TRBJ1-6; 7 nucleotides match TRBD1. Unmatched junction bases numbered 14, after V lost 7 bases and J lost 2 bases. This CDR3 region has 18 residues. The V gene's germline CDR1 is MDHEN and CDR2 SYDVKM. The CDR3 DNA is TGTGCCAGCACCGGAGCGGCGGGACAGATCGCCTATAATTCACCCCTCCACTTT. It specifies CASTGAAGQIAYNSPLHF.

This clonotype is categorized as medium-sized (0.01 to 0.1%). V usage is TRBV27 and J usage is TRBJ2-3; D might be TRBD2 (6 bases). Germline V gives CDR1 MNHEY, CDR2 SMNVEV (reference sequence). Trimming removed 10 bases from V and 6 bases from J, with 23 bases in between. This CDR3 spans 15 amino acids. This chain's CDR3 is CATSNAGAGLDTQYF. As DNA, the CDR3 is TGTGCCACGTCAAACGCCGGGGCGGGGCTGGATACGCAGTATTTT.

The V call is TRBV27, the J call TRBJ1-2, with a tentative D call TRBD1 (6 bases). The germline gives CDR1 MNHEY, CDR2 SMNVEV (reference sequence). The ends were cut back, 8 bases at V and 3 bases at J, with 13 bases in the middle. The CDR3 has 13 amino acids. CDR3: CASGGRGHYGYTF. CDR3 nucleotides: TGTGCCAGCGGGGGTCGGGGGCACTATGGCTACACCTTC.

V gene TRBV20-1 combines with J gene TRBJ1-4; no reliable D call. CDR1 is DFQATT and CDR2 is SNEGSKA in the germline V gene (reference sequence). The V gene lost 0 bases and the J gene lost 12 bases, with 11 bases spanning the gap. The CDR3 extends over 12 amino acids. The CDR3 sequence: CSAREEQAELFF. DNA for the CDR3: TGCAGTGCTAGAGAGGAACAAGCAGAACTGTTTTTT.

This clonotype was detected only a few times. This chain uses TRBV27 with TRBJ1-6; 7 bases agree with TRBD1. This CDR3 is built from 17 residues. Germline CDR1 MNHEY, CDR2 SMNVEV (reference sequence). J was trimmed by 6 bases and V by 5 bases; bases with no gene match: 13. The CDR3 DNA reads as TGTGCCAGCAGTCCACTTCCCAGGGGGAAAGGTAATTCACCCCTCCACTTT. It encodes CASSPLPRGKGNSPLHF.

The chain uses TRBV20-1 and TRBJ1-2; D is unclear. CDR1 is DFQATT, CDR2 SNEGSKA, per germline (reference sequence). The CDR3 is made up of 11 amino acids. The CDR3 sequence: CKGTGNYGYTF. CDR3 DNA: TGCAAGGGTACTGGAAACTATGGCTACACCTTC.

In this sample, this clonotype turned up once. The V call is TRBV4-1, the J call TRBJ2-2, with a possible D match to TRBD1 (5 bases). The V gene's germline CDR1 is MGHRA and CDR2 YSYEKL. The germline V and J ends were trimmed by 0 bases and 6 bases, with 8 bases remaining between them. CDR3 size: 14 residues. The CDR3 protein is CASSQDRAAGELFF. The CDR3 region has the DNA TGCGCCAGCAGCCAAGACAGGGCGGCCGGGGAGCTGTTTTTT.

This clonotype was observed once. The chain joins TRBV19 to TRBJ2-2, with 10 bases matching TRBD1. Per the germline V gene, CDR1 is LNHDA and CDR2 is SQIVND (reference sequence). This CDR3 has 16 amino acids. V gave up 6 bases and J gave up 2 bases; unmatched junction bases: 6. The CDR3 loop reads CASSGDRGLNTGELFF. For the CDR3, the DNA is TGTGCCAGTAGCGGTGACAGGGGGCTTAACACCGGGGAGCTGTTTTTT.

The gene calls are TRBV18 and TRBJ2-7, with 7 bases lining up with TRBD2. The junction had 0 bases not matched to a gene; V was cut back by 3 bases and J by 4 bases. Germline CDR1 and CDR2: KGHSH and LQKENI. The CDR3 length is 12 residues. Written as DNA, the CDR3 is TGTGCCAGCTCACCGGGAGGGTACGAGCAGTACTTC. Its protein is CASSPGGYEQYF. Variable domain in full (rest from reference TRBV18 and TRBJ2-7): NAGVMQNPRHLVRRRGQEARLRCSPMKGHSHVYWYRQLPEEGLKFMVYLQKENIIDESGMPKERFSAEFPKEGPSILRIQQVVRGDSAAYFCASSPGGYEQYFGPGTRLTVT.

The gene calls are TRBV20-1 and TRBJ1-2, with a weak D call TRBD1 (5 bases). The germline V gene has CDR1 DFQATT and CDR2 SNEGSKA (reference sequence). The CDR3 covers 13 residues. Trimming removed 5 bases from V and 9 bases from J, with 19 bases in between. CDR3 DNA sequence: TGCAGTGCTCGTCCCGGGGCGGCGGAGAGCTACACCTTC. It is translated as CSARPGAAESYTF.

CDR3 in DNA: TGTGCCAGCAGCCCCTTACTCCGGGACGAGCAGTACTTC. The encoded protein is CASSPLLRDEQYF. The gene calls are TRBV7-9 and TRBJ2-7; D gene unclear. This CDR3 comprises 13 residues. Trimming left V 5 bases short and J 5 bases short, with 13 bases between. Germline lookup yields CDR1 SEHNR and CDR2 FQNEAQ (reference sequence).

This chain links TRBV12-3 or TRBV12-4 with TRBJ1-2; the D gene is possibly TRBD1 (6 bases). There are 15 residues in the CDR3. V gave up 6 bases and J gave up 8 bases, with 22 bases separating them. The CDR3 here is CASSQYARGGGGYTF. The CDR3 nucleotides read TGTGCCAGCAGCCAGTACGCCAGGGGAGGAGGAGGCTACACCTTC.

The chain has TRBV7-9 and TRBJ2-7; 7 nucleotides align to TRBD1. This CDR3 contains 15 residues. V lost 5 bases and J lost 4; bases outside the gene matches: 11. Looked up from germline, CDR1 is SEHNR and CDR2 is FQNEAQ (reference sequence). The CDR3 reads CASSISPQQGYEQYF. The CDR3 DNA reads TGTGCCAGCAGCATTTCACCGCAACAGGGGTACGAGCAGTACTTC.

V is TRBV6-5 and J is TRBJ1-1; no reliable D call. CDR1 MNHEY and CDR2 SVGAGI come from the germline V gene. The CDR3 is 16 amino acids. Trimming shortened V by 4 bases and J by 2 bases, and 17 bases separated the two germline ends. The CDR3 protein is CASSFTAFPRNTEAFF. In DNA form, the CDR3 reads TGTGCCAGCAGTTTCACGGCCTTTCCGAGAAACACTGAAGCTTTCTTT.

V and J are TRBV7-2 and TRBJ1-1; D might be TRBD1 (5 bases). Trimming shortened V by 5 bases and J by 0 bases, and 13 bases separated the two germline ends. This CDR3 comprises 15 residues. Germline CDR1 SGHTA, CDR2 FQGNSA. CDR3 amino acids: CASSLPGLMNTEAFF. Here the CDR3 DNA reads TGTGCCAGCAGCCTCCCGGGACTCATGAACACTGAAGCTTTCTTT. Using reference TRBV7-2 and TRBJ1-1 for the parts outside the CDR3, the full variable domain is GAGVSQSPSNKVTEKGKDVELRCDPISGHTALYWYRQSLGQGLEFLIYFQGNSAPDKSGLPSDRFSAERTGGSVSTLTIQRTQQEDSAVYLCASSLPGLMNTEAFFGQGTRLTVV.

The CDR3 is CASRITANTEAFF. DNA for the CDR3: TGTGCCAGCAGAATAACAGCGAACACTGAAGCTTTCTTT. The V and J genes are TRBV28 and TRBJ1-1; D is uncertain. CDR3 length equals 13 residues. From germline, CDR1 is MDHEN and CDR2 SYDVKM. Trimming took 6 bases from V and 1 from J, leaving 9 bases between them. Combining the CDR3 with reference TRBV28 and TRBJ1-1 gives the whole variable domain DVKVTQSSRYLVKRTGEKVFLECVQDMDHENMFWYRQDPGLGLRLIYFSYDVKMKEKGDIPEGYSVSREKKERFSLILESASTNQTSMYLCASRITANTEAFFGQGTRLTVV.

This clonotype has more than one count but fewer than ten. The V call is TRBV24-1, the J call TRBJ1-4; D gene ambiguous. This CDR3 has 15 residues. Germline V gene lookup returns CDR1 KGHDR and CDR2 SFDVKD. Trimming left V 4 bases short and J 7 bases short, with 15 bases between. CDR3 DNA: TGTGCCACCAGTGACCCGTCCTCGGGAGGTGAAAAACTGTTTTTT. Protein product: CATSDPSSGGEKLFF.